The clone carrying this T cell receptor (beta chain) came up a few times. Its antigen is unknown. Germline V gene data show CDR1 as MNHNS and CDR2 as SASEGT. The CDR3 has 15 residues. Trimming removed 8 bases from V and 1 base from J; junction bases left unmatched: 11. This sample is drawn from a study of regulatory T cells in long-lasting Graves disease. Study-level points and caveats: Persistent disease exhibited a predilection for TRBV28, TRBJ1-2 and TRBJ2-5.

The TCR beta library used iRepertoire HTBI primers with Arm-PCR amplification of CDR3. TCRdb processed the multiplex PCR reads anew with MiXCR; each CDR3 protein has one entry. The sample carries about 470,000 distinct CDR3 sequences, roughly 21% recorded once. Documented time point: persistent/refractory GD, antithyroid drugs over 5 years with positive TRAb. Researchers made the TCR library from RNA that was extracted from PBMCs. The specimen was peripheral blood mononuclear cells (PBMCs), collected when the disease was refractory, from a patient treated with antithyroid drugs. The receptor was derived from a female donor with Graves disease. The V and J genes are TRBV6-1 and TRBJ2-7; 7 bases match TRBD2. CDR3 coding DNA: TGTGCCAGCCGGGAGCTGGCGGGAGTTTCCTACGAGCAGTACTTC. It yields the protein CASRELAGVSYEQYF.